These 12 T cell receptor beta chains were sequenced from one sample in a study of T cells in Graves' hyperthyroidism and ophthalmopathy. TCR beta CDR3 region amplification was performed from RNA transcripts. In the first-round RT-PCR of the TCR CDR3, the HTBI primer set was used. One entry per CDR3 protein, called by TCRdb with MiXCR from the multiplex PCR reads. The table records 300,000 or so distinct CDR3 sequences, under 25% of them present only once. Source material: blood. The receptors here all came from a woman aged 50 to 65 with Graves' hyperthyroidism.

The chain employs TRBV6-2 or TRBV6-3 and TRBJ1-1; D possibly corresponds to TRBD1 (6 bases). Germline CDR1 MNHEY, CDR2 SVGEGT. This CDR3 contains 14 residues. V was cut by 7 bases and J by 4 bases, with 16 bases left in between. The CDR3 region is CASIYGGPGTEAFF. The CDR3 region has the DNA TGTGCCAGCATCTATGGGGGGCCTGGCACTGAAGCTTTCTTT.

The CDR3 bases are TGTGCCAGCAGTTTAAGCAGGGTCCCTGCGGGCAATCAGCCCCAGCATTTT. Translating gives CASSLSRVPAGNQPQHF. The chain carries TRBV12-3 or TRBV12-4 and TRBJ1-5; TRBD1 might be the D (5 bases). The CDR3 extends over 17 amino acids. With 2 bases removed from V and 2 bases from J, the gap between germline ends came to 16 bases.

This clonotype was seen more than once but under ten times. This chain links TRBV10-3 with TRBJ1-2, with D possibly TRBD1 on 6 matching bases. The CDR3 covers 12 residues. Trimming removed 3 bases at V and 4 bases at J, with 6 bases between. Germline CDR1 and CDR2: ENHRY and SYGVKD. DNA for the CDR3: TGTGCCATCAGTGACAGGGGCTATGGCTACACCTTC. Its protein is CAISDRGYGYTF.

This clonotype was observed at least ten times. The gene calls are TRBV28 and TRBJ1-6, with D hard to call. Trimming shortened V by 2 bases and J by 10 bases, and 12 bases separated the two germline ends. CDR3 size: 14 residues. Looked up from germline, CDR1 is MDHEN and CDR2 is SYDVKM. DNA of the CDR3: TGTGCCAGCAGTTTAACGACAATCAGATCACCCCTCCACTTT. This codes for CASSLTTIRSPLHF.

This clonotype was counted ten times or more. V usage is TRBV20-1 and J usage is TRBJ1-1; the D is unclear. This CDR3 has 13 amino acids. Germline CDR1 reads DFQATT; CDR2 reads SNEGSKA (reference sequence). V was trimmed by 0 bases and J by 1 base, leaving 6 bases between them. Here the CDR3 DNA reads TGCAGTGCTAGAGACGGTGGGAACACTGAAGCTTTCTTT. This codes for CSARDGGNTEAFF.

In this sample, this clonotype turned up a few times. This rearrangement joins TRBV6-1 to TRBJ2-1, with 8 nucleotides matching TRBD1. CDR3 length equals 13 residues. Germline assignment: CDR1 MNHNS and CDR2 SASEGT. V lost 3 bases, J lost 6 bases, and 1 base stayed unmatched. CDR3 coding DNA: TGTGCCAGCAGTGAGACAGGGGCCAATGAGCAGTTCTTC. The encoded protein is CASSETGANEQFF.

The chain recombines TRBV11-2 with TRBJ2-1; 7 bases line up with TRBD1. The V and J ends lost 1 base and 7 bases, in that order; junction bases with no gene match: 1. There are 13 residues in the CDR3. Germline assignment: CDR1 SGHAT and CDR2 FQNNGV. This CDR3 reads CASSLVGQNEQFF. The CDR3, as DNA: TGTGCCAGCAGCTTAGTGGGACAGAATGAGCAGTTCTTC.

This clonotype was counted many times. The chain couples TRBV2 to TRBJ2-7; D ambiguous. The CDR3 runs to 14 residues. In germline, CDR1 is SNHLY, CDR2 FYNNEI. V lost 3 bases, J lost 3 bases, and 12 bases lay in between. The CDR3 nucleotides read TGTGCCAGCAGTGAGCTAGGCTTGAGCTACGAGCAGTACTTC. The encoded protein is CASSELGLSYEQYF. Based on the CDR3 plus reference TRBV2 and TRBJ2-7, the full variable domain is EPEVTQTPSHQVTQMGQEVILRCVPISNHLYFYWYRQILGQKVEFLVSFYNNEISEKSEIFDDQFSVERPDGSNFTLKIRSTKLEDSAMYFCASSELGLSYEQYFGPGTRLTVT.

Many counts were recorded for this clonotype. The V call is TRBV2, the J call TRBJ1-4, with D hard to call. The V end was cut by 2 bases, the J end by 4 bases, with 11 bases between. Per germline, CDR1 SNHLY and CDR2 FYNNEI. The CDR3 contains 15 residues. DNA of the CDR3: TGTGCCAGCAGTGAATTGGGTCTGATTAATGAAAAACTGTTTTTT. Protein product: CASSELGLINEKLFF.

This clonotype occurred a few times. The chain recombines TRBV6-1 with TRBJ2-1; 10 nucleotides line up with TRBD1. The trim removed 4 bases at V and 4 bases at J, leaving 7 bases unmatched. Looked up from germline, CDR1 is MNHNS and CDR2 is SASEGT. The CDR3 runs to 16 residues. CDR3 sequence: CASSAGGQGVYNEQFF. The CDR3 coding sequence is TGTGCCAGCAGTGCCGGAGGACAGGGGGTGTACAATGAGCAGTTCTTC.

This rearrangement joins TRBV11-1 to TRBJ2-5, with D perhaps being TRBD1 or TRBD2 (5 bases each). This CDR3 region has 14 residues. Looked up from germline, CDR1 is SGHAT and CDR2 is FQDESV (reference sequence). The V end lost 3 bases, the J end lost 3 bases, and 11 bases lay between the germline ends. The CDR3 region has the DNA TGTGCCAGCAGCTTCCGGGGCCCCAAAGAGACCCAGTACTTC. The encoded protein is CASSFRGPKETQYF.

The rearrangement joins TRBV5-1 to TRBJ1-4; D is possibly TRBD1 (5 bases). There are 14 residues in the CDR3. Germline CDR1 SGHRS, CDR2 YFSETQ. V was clipped by 8 bases and J by 2 bases, with 13 bases between them. Here the CDR3 reads CASRPGPTNEKLFF. Written as DNA, the CDR3 is TGCGCCAGTAGACCGGGACCGACTAATGAAAAACTGTTTTTT.